This T cell receptor (beta chain) was identified during a study of cytomegalovirus exposure and HLA in healthy donors. Germline assignment: CDR1 LGHNA and CDR2 YNFKEQ. This CDR3 region has 15 residues. The V end was cut by 1 base, the J end by 1 base, with 10 bases between. A multiplex PCR was run with 60 Vbeta primers and 13 Jbeta primers. Sequenced by immunoSEQ multiplex PCR; TCRdb stores in-frame clones only, minus some. The data hold 150,000 to 200,000 clones, with about 80% observed a single time. The V and J genes are TRBV4-2 and TRBJ2-5, with D possibly matching TRBD2 (6 bases). Source material: PBMCs. This clonotype originated in a woman in her twenties or thirties in good health and CMV-seronegative. The CDR3 here is CASSQGGTVQETQYF. The DNA of the CDR3 is TGTGCCAGCAGCCAAGGGGGGACTGTCCAAGAGACCCAGTACTTC.